This entry features one TCR beta chain sequence. CDR3 size: 14 residues. With 1 base removed from V and 8 bases from J, the gap between germline ends came to 17 bases. The germline gives CDR1 DFQATT, CDR2 SNEGSKA (reference sequence). With a J-beta primer mix and a sample-barcoded 5' primer, a second PCR ran 7 to 11 cycles. One entry per CDR3 protein results from TCRdb running MiXCR on the 5' RACE reads. The data contain some 900,000 distinct CDR3 sequences, 29% of them seen just once; the ten biggest clones take up around a sixth. This entry belongs to a study of blood T cells in healthy people across ages. Per-sample yields of isolated PBMCs were at least 7 million.

The receptor was isolated from a woman of 80 years or more in good health. This sequence joins TRBV20-1 and TRBJ1-2; D call uncertain. Material for sequencing was blood. The CDR3 DNA follows: TGCAGTGCTAGAGGATCAAGGGCCGTTGAGGGCTACACCTTC. As protein: CSARGSRAVEGYTF.